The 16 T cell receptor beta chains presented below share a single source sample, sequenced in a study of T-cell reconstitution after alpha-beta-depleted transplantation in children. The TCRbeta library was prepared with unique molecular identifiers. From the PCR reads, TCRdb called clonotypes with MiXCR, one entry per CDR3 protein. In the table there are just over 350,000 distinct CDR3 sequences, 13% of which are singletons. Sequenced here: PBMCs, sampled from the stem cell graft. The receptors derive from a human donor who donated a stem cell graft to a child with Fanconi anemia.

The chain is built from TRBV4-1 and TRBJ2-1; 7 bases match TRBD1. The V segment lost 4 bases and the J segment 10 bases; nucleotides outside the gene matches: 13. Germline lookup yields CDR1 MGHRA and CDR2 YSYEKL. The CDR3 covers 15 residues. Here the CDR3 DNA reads TGCGCCAGCAGCCTCCCGGGACAGCACCAACTCGAGCAGTTCTTC. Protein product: CASSLPGQHQLEQFF.

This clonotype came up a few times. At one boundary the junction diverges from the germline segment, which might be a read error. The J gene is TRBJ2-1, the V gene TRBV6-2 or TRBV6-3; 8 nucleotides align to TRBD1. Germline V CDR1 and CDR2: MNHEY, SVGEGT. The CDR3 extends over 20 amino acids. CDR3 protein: CASSYSLTGTGRSSYNEQFF. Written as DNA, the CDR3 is TGTGCCAGCAGTTACTCGCTTACCGGGACAGGCCGAAGCTCCTATAATGAGCAGTTCTTC.

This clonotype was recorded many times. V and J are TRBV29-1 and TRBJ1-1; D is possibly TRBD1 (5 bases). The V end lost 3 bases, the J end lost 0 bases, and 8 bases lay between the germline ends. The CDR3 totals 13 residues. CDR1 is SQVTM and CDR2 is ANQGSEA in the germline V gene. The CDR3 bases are TGCAGCGTTGACCAGGGATTGAACACTGAAGCTTTCTTT. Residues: CSVDQGLNTEAFF.

The CDR3 DNA reads as TGTGCCAGTAGTCAGTCCGGGACAGGGTGGTACGAGCAGTACGTC. Protein: CASSQSGTGWYEQYV. The V and J genes are TRBV19 and TRBJ2-7, with 9 bases aligning to TRBD1. The V gene end was trimmed by 5 bases and the J gene end by 4 bases; junction bases not matched to a gene: 9. The CDR3 runs to 15 residues. CDR1 and CDR2 (germline): LNHDA, SQIVND (reference sequence).

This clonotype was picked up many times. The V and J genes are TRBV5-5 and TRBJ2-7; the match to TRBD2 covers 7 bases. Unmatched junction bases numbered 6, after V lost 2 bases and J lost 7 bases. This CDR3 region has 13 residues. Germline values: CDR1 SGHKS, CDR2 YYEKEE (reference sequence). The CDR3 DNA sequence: TGTGCCAGCAGCTTCGGACCCGGGGGGGAGCAGTACTTC. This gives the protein CASSFGPGGEQYF.

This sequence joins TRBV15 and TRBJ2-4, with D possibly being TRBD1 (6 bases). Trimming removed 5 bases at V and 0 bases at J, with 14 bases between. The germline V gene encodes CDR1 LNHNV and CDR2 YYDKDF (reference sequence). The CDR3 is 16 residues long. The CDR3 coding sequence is TGTGCCACCAGCGGATGGACAGTCGGAGCCAAAAACATTCAGTACTTC. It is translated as CATSGWTVGAKNIQYF. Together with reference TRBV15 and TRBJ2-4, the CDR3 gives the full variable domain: DAMVIQNPRYQVTQFGKPVTLSCSQTLNHNVMYWYQQKSSQAPKLLFHYYDKDFNNEADTPDNFQSRRPNTSFCFLDIRSPGLGDTAMYLCATSGWTVGAKNIQYFGAGTRLSVL.

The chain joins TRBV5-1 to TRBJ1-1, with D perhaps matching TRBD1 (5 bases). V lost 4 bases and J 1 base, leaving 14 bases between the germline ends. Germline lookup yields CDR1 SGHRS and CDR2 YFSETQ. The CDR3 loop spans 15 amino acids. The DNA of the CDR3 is TGCGCCAGCAGCAGCACTGGGACCGAGAACACTGAAGCTTTCTTT. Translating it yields CASSSTGTENTEAFF.

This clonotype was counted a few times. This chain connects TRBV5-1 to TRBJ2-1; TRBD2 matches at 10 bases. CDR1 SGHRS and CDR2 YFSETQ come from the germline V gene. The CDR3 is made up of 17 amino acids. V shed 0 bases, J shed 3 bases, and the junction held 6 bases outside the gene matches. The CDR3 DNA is TGCGCCAGCAGCTTGGGGGGGAGGACTAGCGGCTACAATGAGCAGTTCTTC. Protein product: CASSLGGRTSGYNEQFF.

CDR3 loop: CAWGPTLSYEQYF. DNA for the CDR3: TGTGCCTGGGGCCCTACCCTCTCCTACGAGCAGTACTTC. J is TRBJ2-7 and V is TRBV30; D is ambiguous. The CDR3 has 13 amino acids. V dropped 5 bases and J dropped 0 bases, with 11 bases sitting between them. Per germline, CDR1 GTSNPN and CDR2 SVGIG (reference sequence). Supplemented by reference TRBV30 and TRBJ2-7, the full variable domain reads SQTIHQWPATLVQPVGSPLSLECTVEGTSNPNLYWYRQAAGRGLQLLFYSVGIGQISSEVPQNLSASRPQDRQFILSSKKLLLSDSGFYLCAWGPTLSYEQYFGPGTRLTVT.

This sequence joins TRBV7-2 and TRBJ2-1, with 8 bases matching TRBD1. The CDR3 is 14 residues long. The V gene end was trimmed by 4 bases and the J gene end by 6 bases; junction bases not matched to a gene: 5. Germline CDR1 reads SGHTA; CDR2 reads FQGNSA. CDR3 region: CASSSGTGVNEQFF. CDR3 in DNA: TGTGCCAGCAGCTCCGGGACAGGAGTCAATGAGCAGTTCTTC.

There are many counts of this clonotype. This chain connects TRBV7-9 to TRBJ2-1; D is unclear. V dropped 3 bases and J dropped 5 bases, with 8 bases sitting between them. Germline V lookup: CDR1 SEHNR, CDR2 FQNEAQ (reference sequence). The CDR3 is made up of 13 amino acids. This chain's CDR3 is CASSFTVNNEQFF. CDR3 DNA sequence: TGTGCCAGCAGCTTTACAGTGAACAATGAGCAGTTCTTC.

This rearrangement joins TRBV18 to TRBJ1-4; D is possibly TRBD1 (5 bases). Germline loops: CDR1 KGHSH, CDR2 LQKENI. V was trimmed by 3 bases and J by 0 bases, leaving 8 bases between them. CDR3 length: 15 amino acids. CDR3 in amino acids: CASSPLQATNEKLFF. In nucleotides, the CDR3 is TGTGCCAGCTCACCCTTACAGGCAACTAATGAAAAACTGTTTTTT. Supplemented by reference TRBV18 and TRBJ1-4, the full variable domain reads NAGVMQNPRHLVRRRGQEARLRCSPMKGHSHVYWYRQLPEEGLKFMVYLQKENIIDESGMPKERFSAEFPKEGPSILRIQQVVRGDSAAYFCASSPLQATNEKLFFGSGTQLSVL.

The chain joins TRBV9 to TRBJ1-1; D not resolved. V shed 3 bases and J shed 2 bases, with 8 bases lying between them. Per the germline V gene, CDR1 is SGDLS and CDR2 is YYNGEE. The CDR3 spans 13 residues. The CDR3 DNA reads TGTGCCAGCAGCGCAGCCCATAACACTGAAGCTTTCTTT. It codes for CASSAAHNTEAFF.

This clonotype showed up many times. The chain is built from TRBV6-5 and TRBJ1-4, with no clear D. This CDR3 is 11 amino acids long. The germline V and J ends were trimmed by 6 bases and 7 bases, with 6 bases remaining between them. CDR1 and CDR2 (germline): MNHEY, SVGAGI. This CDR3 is CASRGSEKLFF. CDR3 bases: TGTGCCAGCAGGGGTAGTGAAAAACTGTTTTTT.

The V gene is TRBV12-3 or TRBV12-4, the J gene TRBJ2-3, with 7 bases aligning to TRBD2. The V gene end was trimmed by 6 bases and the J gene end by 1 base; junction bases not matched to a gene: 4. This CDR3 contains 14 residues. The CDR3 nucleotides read TGTGCCAGCAGACCAGCGGGGCGCACAGATACGCAGTATTTT. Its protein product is CASRPAGRTDTQYF.

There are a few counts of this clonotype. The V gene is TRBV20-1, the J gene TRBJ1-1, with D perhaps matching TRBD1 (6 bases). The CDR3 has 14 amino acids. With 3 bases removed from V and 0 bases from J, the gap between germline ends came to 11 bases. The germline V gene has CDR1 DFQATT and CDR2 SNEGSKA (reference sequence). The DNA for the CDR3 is TGCAGTGCTAGTGGACAGATATTGAACACTGAAGCTTTCTTT. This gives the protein CSASGQILNTEAFF.